This is a list of T cell receptor beta chains from one sample in a study of T cell responses to AZD1222 COVID-19 vaccine. Only in-frame clones appear in the TCRdb table, and some are missing; sequencing was by immunoSEQ multiplex PCR. The data show approximately 130,000 clones, with about 93% seen just once and more than 0.7% held by the top ten. Specimen: peripheral blood, collected on day 0 of AZD1222 vaccination. The receptor source for this set is an adult in good health. The CDR3 runs from the conserved cysteine through the conserved F or W. The order of the fields is V gene, CDR3 length, D gene, clone size, J gene, CDR3 protein, CDR3 DNA. A D gene is named only where the DNA matches it firmly. Part of the rows lack a size; the others show once, few, many or a class for expanded clones.

TRBV18	15	-	-	TRBJ2-1	CASSPVAGTYNEQFF	TGTGCCAGCTCACCAGTTGCAGGTACCTACAATGAGCAGTTCTTC
TRBV5-1	15	TRBD1	once	TRBJ2-2	CASSSRQGNTGELFF	TGCGCCAGCAGCTCCCGACAGGGTAACACCGGGGAGCTGTTTTTT
TRBV11-2	14	TRBD1	-	TRBJ1-4	CASSPERTGGKLFF	TGTGCCAGCAGCCCGGAAAGGACAGGGGGAAAACTGTTTTTT
TRBV28	11	-	-	TRBJ1-1	CASEGGTEAFF	TGTGCCAGCGAGGGGGGCACTGAAGCTTTCTTT
TRBV18	13	-	-	TRBJ2-6	CASSLSGANVLTF	TGTGCCAGCTCACTCTCCGGGGCCAACGTCCTGACTTTC
TRBV5-4	15	TRBD1	-	TRBJ2-7	CASSLGTGGSREQYF	TGTGCCAGCAGTTTGGGGACAGGGGGAAGTAGGGAGCAGTACTTC
TRBV6-5	13	TRBD1	-	TRBJ1-2	CASRSGQIYGYTF	TGTGCCAGCAGGTCGGGACAGATCTATGGCTACACCTTC
TRBV19	13	-	-	TRBJ2-1	CASSRGAYNEQFF	TGTGCCAGTAGTAGGGGGGCCTACAATGAGCAGTTCTTC
TRBV27	14	-	-	TRBJ2-5	CASRAPREQETQYF	TGTGCCAGCAGGGCCCCCAGGGAACAAGAGACCCAGTACTTC
TRBV7-2	14	-	-	TRBJ2-7	CASSLDFGNYEQYF	TGTGCCAGCAGCTTAGATTTTGGCAACTACGAGCAGTACTTC
TRBV15	17	TRBD1	-	TRBJ1-1	CATSRGTGVAMNTEAFF	TGTGCCACCAGCAGAGGTACAGGGGTCGCTATGAACACTGAAGCTTTCTTT
TRBV10-3	14	TRBD1	-	TRBJ1-6	CATRAGGNNSPLHF	TGTGCCACCCGGGCAGGGGGAAATAATTCACCCCTCCACTTT
TRBV19	17	-	-	TRBJ2-7	CASRLSATGTSLYEQYF	TGTGCCAGTAGACTCAGCGCGACCGGGACATCCCTTTACGAGCAGTACTTC
TRBV5-1	15	-	-	TRBJ2-2	CASSSITGNTGELFF	TGCGCCAGCAGCTCCATAACAGGGAACACCGGGGAGCTGTTTTTT
TRBV7-9	11	-	few	TRBJ2-7	CASSLGPEQYF	TGTGCCAGCAGCTTAGGACCCGAGCAGTACTTC
TRBV4-2	13	-	-	TRBJ1-1	CASSQETVTEAFF	TGTGCCAGCAGCCAAGAGACAGTCACTGAAGCTTTCTTT
TRBV20-1	14	-	-	TRBJ1-6	CSASFTERNSPLHF	TGCAGTGCTAGTTTCACAGAGCGGAATTCACCCCTCCACTTT
TRBV19	21	TRBD1	once	TRBJ1-5	CASMGHQGTGGKVGWHQPQHF	TGTGCCAGTATGGGCCACCAGGGGACAGGGGGCAAGGTGGGTTGGCATCAGCCCCAGCATTTT
TRBV3-1/TRBV3-2	15	TRBD2	-	TRBJ2-7	CASSPGLAVSYEQYF	TGTGCCAGCAGCCCGGGACTAGCGGTCTCCTACGAGCAGTACTTC
TRBV14	18	-	-	TRBJ2-3	CASSQEIGLGTSTDTQYF	TGTGCCAGCAGCCAAGAAATTGGGCTGGGGACTAGCACAGATACGCAGTATTTT
TRBV6-5	14	-	-	TRBJ2-1	CASSYVGKDNEQFF	TGTGCCAGCAGTTACGTGGGTAAAGACAATGAGCAGTTCTTC
TRBV5-6	15	-	-	TRBJ1-3	CASSLEGTLGNTIYF	TGTGCCAGCAGCTTGGAAGGGACACTTGGAAACACCATATATTTT
TRBV19	12	-	-	TRBJ1-1	CASSMGGTEAFF	TGTGCCAGTAGTATGGGCGGCACTGAAGCTTTCTTT
TRBV20-1	11	-	-	TRBJ1-2	CSAGKGVGYTF	TGCAGTGCTGGCAAGGGGGTTGGATACACCTTC
TRBV3-1/TRBV3-2	14	-	-	TRBJ1-1	CASSQAGGNTEAFF	TGTGCCAGCAGCCAAGCCGGGGGGAACACTGAAGCTTTCTTT
TRBV5-6	12	-	-	TRBJ1-1	CASSLAESEAFF	TGTGCCAGCAGCTTGGCAGAATCTGAAGCTTTCTTT
TRBV5-1	16	-	-	TRBJ1-3	CASSLSGSQDGNTIYF	TGCGCCAGCAGCTTATCGGGGAGCCAGGACGGAAACACCATATATTTT
TRBV6-5	13	-	-	TRBJ1-1	CASRAAGSGEAFF	TGTGCCAGCAGGGCCGCGGGGTCGGGTGAAGCTTTCTTT
TRBV10-3	15	TRBD1	-	TRBJ1-5	CAISESGQGAQPQHF	TGTGCCATCAGTGAGTCGGGGCAGGGGGCTCAGCCCCAGCATTTT
TRBV28	13	-	-	TRBJ1-1	CASNLREGTEAFF	TGTGCCAGCAACCTCCGAGAGGGGACTGAAGCTTTCTTT
TRBV5-1	13	-	once	TRBJ1-1	CASSLSGVTEAFF	TGCGCCAGCAGCTTGTCAGGGGTCACTGAAGCTTTCTTT
TRBV10-3	13	-	-	TRBJ1-5	CAISEEGDQPQHF	TGTGCCATCAGTGAGGAGGGAGATCAGCCCCAGCATTTT
TRBV5-4	13	-	-	TRBJ1-2	CASSPDGLYGYTF	TGTGCCAGCAGTCCTGACGGACTCTATGGCTACACCTTC
TRBV3-1/TRBV3-2	13	TRBD2	-	TRBJ2-1	CASTPAGVRVQFF	TGTGCCAGCACCCCGGCGGGGGTCAGGGTTCAGTTCTTC
TRBV2	14	-	-	TRBJ1-1	CASGNFALNTEAFF	TGTGCCAGCGGGAACTTCGCCTTGAACACTGAAGCTTTCTTT
TRBV10-3	13	TRBD1	-	TRBJ1-2	CAISGGQHYGYTF	TGTGCCATCAGTGGGGGACAGCACTATGGCTACACCTTC